This record concerns one T cell receptor beta chain sequence. An input of about 0.45 to 1 ug of RNA was subjected to reverse transcription using random hexamers. An immunoSEQ multiplex PCR generated amplified TCR beta CDR3 products spanning 54 Vbeta and 13 Jbeta. Each CDR3 protein gets one entry after TCRdb re-called the immunoSEQ multiplex PCR reads with MiXCR. Of about 100,000 distinct CDR3 sequences in the sample, approximately 95% were seen once. The sample belongs to a study of CD8 T cells in Susac syndrome. Background on the study: Among the Susac syndrome patients sequenced, 5 or 6 had active disease and roughly 8 were in remission.

The sequence was obtained from a human donor with Susac syndrome. The sequenced sample consisted of CD8+ T cells from PBMCs.

This chain's CDR3 is CASSSGPRGYEQYF. CDR3 in DNA: TGTGCCAGCAGTTCGGGCCCGCGGGGCTACGAGCAGTACTTC. The chain carries TRBV6-5 and TRBJ2-7, with D possibly TRBD2 on 6 matching bases. This CDR3 spans 14 amino acids. The V end was cut by 4 bases, the J end by 3 bases, with 13 bases between. Germline V gives CDR1 MNHEY, CDR2 SVGAGI.